Listed below are T cell receptor beta chains from one sample, sequenced in a study of Graves' ophthalmopathy and Graves' hyperthyroidism. TCRdb ran MiXCR on the multiplex PCR reads and lists one entry per CDR3 protein. The sample includes more than 550,000 distinct CDR3 sequences, roughly two fifths of them seen just once. The sequenced sample was peripheral blood. These receptors were obtained from an adult man with Graves' ophthalmopathy. Both conserved end residues are part of each CDR3. The D gene is left open where the match is weak. Size is omitted from some rows. Given values are once, few, many or a class for expanded clones.

TRBJ2-7,-,TRBD2,TRBV29-1,TGCAGCCTTAAAGCGGGGGGAGACTACAATGAGCAGTACTTC,CSLKAGGDYNEQYF
TRBJ1-5,-,TRBD1,TRBV29-1,TGCAGCGTTGGTGGGCAGGGGGATGGGTGGCATCAGCCCCAGCATTTT,CSVGGQGDGWHQPQHF
TRBJ1-2,many,TRBD1,TRBV7-2,TGTGCCAGCAGCTTAGGGCTGGACAGGGAGACCTATGGCTACACCTTC,CASSLGLDRETYGYTF
TRBJ2-6,-,-,TRBV5-1,TGCGCCAGCAGCGCCGGGGCAGGCTCTGGGGCCAACGTCCTGACTTTC,CASSAGAGSGANVLTF
TRBJ1-1,many,-,TRBV7-9,TGTGCCAGCAGCCCGGGAGGGCAAACGGAAGCTTTCTTT,CASSPGGQTEAFF
TRBJ2-2,-,-,TRBV24-1,TGTGCCACCAGTGATTTTAGGGAAACCGGGGAGCTGTTTTTT,CATSDFRETGELFF
TRBJ2-2,many,-,TRBV15,TGTGCCACCAGCAGAGATCTGGACGGGGAGCTGTTTTTT,CATSRDLDGELFF
TRBJ2-2,-,TRBD1,TRBV10-3,TGTGCCACCAGTGATTTGACAGGGGACACCGGGGAGCTGTTTTTT,CATSDLTGDTGELFF
TRBJ1-5,-,-,TRBV29-1,TGCAGCGTCTTAGGGGGGGCGAGGACCCAGCATTTT,CSVLGGARTQHF
TRBJ1-2,many,TRBD1,TRBV4-3,TGCGCCAGCAGCCAAGGTCCCCAGGGGGCGCGAGGCTACACCTTC,CASSQGPQGARGYTF
TRBJ1-6,many,TRBD1,TRBV25-1,TGTGCCAGCAGTGAAACCGGGACAGCCAATTCACCCCTCCACTTT,CASSETGTANSPLHF
TRBJ1-3,many,-,TRBV7-9,TGTGCCAGCAGCTTTAGAGGCGCTGGAAACACCATATATTTT,CASSFRGAGNTIYF
TRBJ2-7,-,TRBD1,TRBV9,TGTGCCAGCAGCGCACAGGGGGCGGATTTC,CASSAQGADF
TRBJ1-3,-,-,TRBV12-3/TRBV12-4,TGTGCCAGCAGGGAGACAGGACTTCGTGCGGACACCATATATTTT,CASRETGLRADTIYF
TRBJ2-2,-,TRBD1,TRBV12-3/TRBV12-4,TGTGCCAGCATCTCCGGGACAGGGGTAGCCGGGGAGCTGTTTTTT,CASISGTGVAGELFF
TRBJ2-5,many,-,TRBV9,TGTGCCAGCAGCGTAGAGGGGGCCGGGGGGGACCAGTACTTC,CASSVEGAGGDQYF
TRBJ1-1,many,TRBD1,TRBV6-5,TGTGCCAGCTACAAGGGGACAGACACTGAAGCTTTCTTT,CASYKGTDTEAFF
TRBJ1-2,-,TRBD1,TRBV9,TGTGCCAGCAGCGAGGGACAGGGGGCCGTTGGCTACACCTTC,CASSEGQGAVGYTF
TRBJ1-5,-,-,TRBV10-3,TGTGCCAGCAGTTACTCTTGGACAATAGATCGGCCCCAGCATTTT,CASSYSWTIDRPQHF
TRBJ1-2,-,-,TRBV4-2,TGTGCCAGCAGCCAAGTCTCGCGGGGAAACTATGGCTACACCTTC,CASSQVSRGNYGYTF
TRBJ1-1,-,TRBD1,TRBV5-1,TGCGCCAGCAGCTGGGACAGGCGGAACACTAAAGCTTTCTTT,CASSWDRRNTKAFF
TRBJ2-5,many,-,TRBV12-3/TRBV12-4,TGTGCCAGCAGATACGGACATCAAGAGACCCAGTACTTC,CASRYGHQETQYF
TRBJ2-5,-,TRBD2,TRBV10-3,TGTGCCATCAGTGACACTAGCGGGGGTCCAATGGAGACCCAGTACTTC,CAISDTSGGPMETQYF
TRBJ2-7,-,TRBD2,TRBV3-1,TGTGCCAGCAGCCACCTACCGGCTAGCGGTCTCTACGAGCAGTACTTC,CASSHLPASGLYEQYF
TRBJ1-6,few,TRBD1,TRBV4-3,TGCGCCAGCAGCCCGACCAGACAGGGTAGTTCACCCCTCCACTTT,CASSPTRQGSSPLHF
TRBJ1-2,-,TRBD1,TRBV29-1,TGCAGCGTTGAAGAGGGGGTGAGGGGGCGAGGCTATGGCTACACCTTC,CSVEEGVRGRGYGYTF
TRBJ1-6,-,TRBD1,TRBV11-1,TGTGCCAGCAGCTACCCGGACAGGGGTAATTCACCCCTCCACTTT,CASSYPDRGNSPLHF
TRBJ2-7,-,-,TRBV10-3,TGTGCCAGCAGTTACTACCCCGGACGGGACTCCTGCGAGCAGTACTTC,CASSYYPGRDSCEQYF
TRBJ2-3,-,-,TRBV7-9,TGTGCCAGCAGCCAATCCCTGAGCACAGATACGCAGTATTTT,CASSQSLSTDTQYF
TRBJ2-7,-,-,TRBV6-5,TGTGCCAGCAGTTACCGTCCCGGGGCCCTAGACGAGCAGTACTTC,CASSYRPGALDEQYF
TRBJ2-7,few,TRBD1,TRBV7-8,TGTGCCAGCAGCTTAGCGAACAGGGGGCTCTCCTACGAGCAGTACTTC,CASSLANRGLSYEQYF
TRBJ2-7,few,-,TRBV6-2/TRBV6-3,TGTGCCAGCAGGTATAGCGTTTTCAGGGGAGCCTACGAGCAGTACTTC,CASRYSVFRGAYEQYF
TRBJ2-2,many,TRBD1,TRBV10-3,TGTGCCATCAGTGAGTCGGACAGGGTTAGAACCGGGGAGCTGTTTTTT,CAISESDRVRTGELFF
TRBJ2-7,many,-,TRBV12-3/TRBV12-4,TGTGCCAGCAGTTTTTGGTCAGGCTACGAGCAGTACTTC,CASSFWSGYEQYF
TRBJ1-1,many,TRBD1,TRBV20-1,TGCAGTGCTAGGGGGGACAGGGGCATGAACACTGAAGCTTTCTTT,CSARGDRGMNTEAFF
TRBJ2-5,many,-,TRBV5-6,TGTGCCAGCAGCCGGTGGAGTGCCGAGACCCAGTACTTC,CASSRWSAETQYF
TRBJ2-5,-,TRBD1,TRBV12-3/TRBV12-4,TGTGCCAGCACCCAAGGGGGACAGGGGGGGACCCAGTACTTC,CASTQGGQGGTQYF
TRBJ1-2,many,TRBD1,TRBV5-1,TGCGCCAGCAGCTTGGGCCAGGGGGCAAACGGAGGCTACACCTTC,CASSLGQGANGGYTF
TRBJ2-5,-,-,TRBV20-1,TGCAGTGCTAGCTCGCGGAGTAGCAATCAGCCCCAGTACTTC,CSASSRSSNQPQYF
TRBJ1-5,-,-,TRBV15,TGTGCCACCAGCAGTGCTAGGGGCCTAGGGGTGCCCCAGCATTTT,CATSSARGLGVPQHF
TRBJ1-4,-,-,TRBV5-8,TGTGCCAGCAGCCCGGGGCTCCAAACTAATGAAAAACTGTTTTTT,CASSPGLQTNEKLFF
TRBJ2-7,-,-,TRBV18,TGTGCCAGCTCACCAAGGGACACGTCCTGGCAGTACTTC,CASSPRDTSWQYF
TRBJ1-2,few,TRBD1,TRBV6-6,TGTGCCAGCAGCCAAGATACGACAGGGACCAACTATGGCTACACCTTC,CASSQDTTGTNYGYTF
TRBJ2-5,-,-,TRBV10-3,TGTGCCAGCAGTTACCCAGACCGTCAACGCGAGACCCAGTACTTC,CASSYPDRQRETQYF
TRBJ2-2,few,TRBD1,TRBV20-1,TGCAGTGCTAGAGGCACGGGACAGGGCCGGTCGGAGCTGTTTTTT,CSARGTGQGRSELFF
TRBJ1-2,-,TRBD1,TRBV29-1,TGCAGGGGACAGGGGGGCTACACCTTC,CRGQGGYTF
TRBJ2-6,-,-,TRBV30,TGTGCCTGGGCTGGGGCCAACGTCCTGATTTTC,CAWAGANVLIF
TRBJ1-2,many,TRBD1,TRBV7-9,TGTGCCAGCAGCCCCCCGGGACAGGATGACTACACCTTC,CASSPPGQDDYTF
TRBJ1-2,many,-,TRBV7-9,TGTGCCAGCAGTGGGGTACAAGTCTATGGCTACACCTTC,CASSGVQVYGYTF
TRBJ2-7,-,-,TRBV29-1,TGCAGCCCCCGGACGGGAACCTACGAGCAGTACTTC,CSPRTGTYEQYF
TRBJ1-2,many,TRBD1,TRBV7-9,TGTGCCAGCAGCTTAGGGGACAGGGCATTCTATGGCTACACCTTC,CASSLGDRAFYGYTF
TRBJ1-2,-,-,TRBV29-1,TGCAGCGTTGTGGCCAAAAGCTATGGCTACACCTTC,CSVVAKSYGYTF
TRBJ2-7,many,-,TRBV2,TGTGCCAGCAAGGCAGGAGCCCGGGAGCAGTACTTC,CASKAGAREQYF
TRBJ2-7,many,TRBD2,TRBV9,TGTGCCAGCAGCTTGGGACTAGCGGAAACCTACGAGCAGTACTTC,CASSLGLAETYEQYF
TRBJ2-2,-,-,TRBV29-1,TGCAGCGGAGCGGGCCCCTCCGGCGGGGAGCTGTTTTTT,CSGAGPSGGELFF
TRBJ2-7,few,-,TRBV5-4,TGTGCCAGCAGCCCAGGACCTTCCGAGCAGTACTTC,CASSPGPSEQYF
TRBJ1-6,many,-,TRBV11-2,TGTGCCAGCAGCTTACAGCGACAGGATAATTCACCCCTCCACTTT,CASSLQRQDNSPLHF
TRBJ2-2,-,-,TRBV19,TGTGCCAGTAGTATAGAGGGGTTCGGGGAGCTGTTTTTT,CASSIEGFGELFF
TRBJ1-3,-,-,TRBV9,TGTGCCAGCAGCGAAAGGACTAGCGGGGGGCAAGACACCATATATTTT,CASSERTSGGQDTIYF